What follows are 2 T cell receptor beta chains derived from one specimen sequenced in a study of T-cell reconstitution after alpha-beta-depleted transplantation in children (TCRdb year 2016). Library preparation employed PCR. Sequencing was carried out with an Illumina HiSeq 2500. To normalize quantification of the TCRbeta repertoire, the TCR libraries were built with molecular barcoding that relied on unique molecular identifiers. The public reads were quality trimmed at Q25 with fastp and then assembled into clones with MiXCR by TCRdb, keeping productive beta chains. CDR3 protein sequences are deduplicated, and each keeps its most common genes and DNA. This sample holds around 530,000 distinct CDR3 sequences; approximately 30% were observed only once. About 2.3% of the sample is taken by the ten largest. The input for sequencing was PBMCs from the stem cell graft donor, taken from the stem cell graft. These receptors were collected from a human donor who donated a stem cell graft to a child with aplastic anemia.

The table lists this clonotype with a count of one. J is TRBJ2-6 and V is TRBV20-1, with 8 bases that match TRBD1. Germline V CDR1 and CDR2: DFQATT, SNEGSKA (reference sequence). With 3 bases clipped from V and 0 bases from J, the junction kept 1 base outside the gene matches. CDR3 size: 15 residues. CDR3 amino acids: CSASTGGSGANVLTF. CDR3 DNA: TGCAGTGCTAGTACAGGGGGCTCTGGGGCCAACGTCCTGACTTTC.

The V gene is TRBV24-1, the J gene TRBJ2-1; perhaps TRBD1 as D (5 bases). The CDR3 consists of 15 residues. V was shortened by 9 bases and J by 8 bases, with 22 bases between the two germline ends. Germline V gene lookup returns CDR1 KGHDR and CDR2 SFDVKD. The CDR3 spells CATQGTNIPFDEQFF. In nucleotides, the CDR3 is TGTGCCACCCAGGGAACTAACATCCCGTTTGATGAGCAGTTCTTC.